Shown below are 4 T cell receptor beta chains from a single sample sequenced in a study of T cell changes during pregnancy in multiple sclerosis. Sequencing was performed with immunoSEQ multiplex PCR; in TCRdb, only in-frame clones are kept and a portion is missing. In the table there are roughly 40,000 clones, just over 90% of which are singletons. The sample consisted of peripheral blood, taken before pregnancy. Every receptor here comes from a female donor with multiple sclerosis, enrolled in a pregnancy study.

This clone was observed a single time. The chain uses TRBV19 and TRBJ2-6; 9 bases align to TRBD1. CDR1 and CDR2 from the germline V gene are LNHDA and SQIVND (reference sequence). V shed 5 bases and J 0 bases; nucleotides not matched to a gene: 8. The CDR3 is 18 amino acids. As DNA, the CDR3 is TGTGCCAGTAGTCTATACAGGGGGCTCACCTCTGGGGCCAACGTCCTGACTTTC. Residues: CASSLYRGLTSGANVLTF.

The chain has TRBV19 and TRBJ1-3; D remains unclear. This CDR3 spans 18 amino acids. Looked up from germline, CDR1 is LNHDA and CDR2 is SQIVND (reference sequence). V was clipped by 3 bases and J by 0 bases, with 18 bases between them. The CDR3 sequence is CASSIESSTSFSGNTIYF. CDR3 DNA sequence: TGTGCCAGTAGTATTGAATCGAGCACGTCGTTCTCTGGAAACACCATATATTTT.

V is TRBV11-2 and J is TRBJ1-2, with D maybe TRBD1 (5 bases). Germline lookup yields CDR1 SGHAT and CDR2 FQNNGV. The V end lost 5 bases, the J end lost 5 bases, and 9 bases lay between the germline ends. The CDR3 loop spans 12 amino acids. CDR3 residues: CASSAGTYGYTF. The CDR3 DNA reads TGTGCCAGCAGCGCCGGGACTTATGGCTACACCTTC.

The chain joins TRBV27 to TRBJ2-7, with D possibly matching TRBD2 (5 bases). The CDR3 extends over 13 amino acids. CDR1 and CDR2 from the germline V gene are MNHEY and SMNVEV (reference sequence). Deletions cut 10 bases from V and 0 bases from J, with 13 bases between. The chain's CDR3 is CATQSRDSYEQYF. In nucleotides, the CDR3 is TGTGCCACTCAGTCCCGGGACTCCTACGAGCAGTACTTC.